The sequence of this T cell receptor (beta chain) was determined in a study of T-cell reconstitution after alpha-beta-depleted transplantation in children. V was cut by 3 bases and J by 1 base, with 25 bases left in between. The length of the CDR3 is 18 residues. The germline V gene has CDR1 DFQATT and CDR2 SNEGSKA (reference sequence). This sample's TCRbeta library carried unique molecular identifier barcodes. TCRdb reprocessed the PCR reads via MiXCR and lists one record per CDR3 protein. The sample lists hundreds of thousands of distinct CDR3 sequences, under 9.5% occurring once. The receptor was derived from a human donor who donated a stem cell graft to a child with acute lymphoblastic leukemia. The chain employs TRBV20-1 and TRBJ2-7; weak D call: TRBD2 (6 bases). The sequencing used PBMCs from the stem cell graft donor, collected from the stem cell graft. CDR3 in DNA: TGCAGTGCTAGTCGGGACGGAGGGGCGGGGCTCCATTCCTACGAGCAGTACTTC. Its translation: CSASRDGGAGLHSYEQYF.